This T cell receptor (beta chain) was documented in a study of CD8+CD57+ T cells in acquired aplastic anemia. All patients picked for sequencing had shown, by flow cytometry, an expansion of CD8+CD57+ cells. Trimming left V 0 bases short and J 0 bases short, with 5 bases between. CDR3 length: 14 amino acids. Germline V CDR1 and CDR2: SGDLS, YYNGEE. Profiling of TCR beta VDJ combinations and CDR3 sequences used genomic DNA as template. TCRdb redid the calling of the reads with MiXCR, one entry per CDR3 protein. In the table there are some 170,000 distinct CDR3 sequences, around half of which are singletons. Ten or more counts support this clonotype. What it recognizes is unknown. Overall study findings and caveats: Patients and controls were found to share around 30 CD8+ CDR3 sequences. Patients and healthy controls showed no significant CD8+ Simpson's diversity difference.

The source of this sequence is a human donor with aplastic anemia. Sample: sorted CD4+, CD8+, or CD8+CD57+ T cells (not recorded which) from PBMCs. The J gene is TRBJ2-3, the V gene TRBV9, with unresolved D. The CDR3 coding sequence is TGTGCCAGCAGCGTAGCCGGCAGCACAGATACGCAGTATTTT. Its protein product is CASSVAGSTDTQYF.